One sample yielded the 14 T cell receptor beta chains listed below, sequenced in a study of blood T cell repertoires in COVID-19. Sequencing was performed with immunoSEQ multiplex PCR; in TCRdb, only in-frame clones are kept and a portion is missing. There are approximately 270,000 clones in the sample; about 87% occur only once, and 6% to 6.5% lies in the top ten. The sequenced sample was peripheral blood. The receptors derive from a woman aged 30 to 39 with COVID-19, enrolled during active disease.

The rearrangement uses TRBV9 and TRBJ2-5; D gene unclear. Trimming shortened V by 4 bases and J by 1 base, and 11 bases separated the two germline ends. This CDR3 is 14 amino acids long. CDR1 and CDR2 (germline): SGDLS, YYNGEE. In DNA, the CDR3 is TGTGCCAGCAGCCCCCAGATAACCCAAGAGACCCAGTACTTC. Its protein is CASSPQITQETQYF.

The J gene is TRBJ2-7, the V gene TRBV28; tentatively, D is TRBD2 (6 bases). CDR1 is MDHEN, CDR2 SYDVKM, per germline. With 6 bases removed from V and 3 bases from J, the gap between germline ends came to 18 bases. CDR3 size: 15 residues. This chain's CDR3 is CASRPGGTYYYEQYV. CDR3 in DNA: TGTGCCAGCAGGCCTGGGGGGACTTACTACTACGAGCAGTACGTC.

This clone has just one count. This sequence joins TRBV9 and TRBJ2-2; 7 bases align to TRBD1. V dropped 2 bases and J dropped 5; count of bases not matched to a gene: 6. The V gene's germline CDR1 is SGDLS and CDR2 YYNGEE. The CDR3 loop spans 15 amino acids. This chain's CDR3 is CASSVRDSPTGELFF. As DNA, the CDR3 is TGTGCCAGCAGCGTCCGGGACAGCCCGACCGGGGAGCTGTTTTTT.

The J gene is TRBJ2-3, the V gene TRBV19, with TRBD1 matching over 7 bases. Unmatched junction bases numbered 25, after V lost 9 bases and J lost 7 bases. Germline-derived CDR1 and CDR2 are LNHDA and SQIVND (reference sequence). CDR3 length: 18 residues. Here the CDR3 reads CASSGTANTLTLIHTQYF. In DNA form, the CDR3 reads TGTGCCAGCTCCGGGACAGCCAACACTTTAACCCTCATACATACGCAGTATTTT. The full variable domain, completed using reference TRBV19 and TRBJ2-3, is DGGITQSPKYLFRKEGQNVTLSCEQNLNHDAMYWYRQDPGQGLRLIYYSQIVNDFQKGDIAEGYSVSREKKESFPLTVTSAQKNPTAFYLCASSGTANTLTLIHTQYFGPGTRLTVL.

V usage is TRBV19 and J usage is TRBJ2-3, with a tentative D call TRBD2 (5 bases). The V end was cut by 3 bases, the J end by 4 bases, with 11 bases between. CDR1 LNHDA and CDR2 SQIVND come from the germline V gene (reference sequence). The CDR3 runs to 14 residues. The CDR3: CASSMGSEADTQYF. The CDR3 DNA reads as TGTGCCAGTAGTATGGGTAGCGAGGCAGATACGCAGTATTTT.

The chain is built from TRBV7-6 and TRBJ1-3; D not certain. CDR1 SGHVS and CDR2 FNYEAQ come from the germline V gene. This CDR3 is built from 16 residues. V lost 0 bases and J 0 bases, leaving 9 bases between the germline ends. This CDR3 reads CASSLAVGFSGNTIYF. In DNA form, the CDR3 reads TGTGCCAGCAGCTTAGCGGTCGGGTTCTCTGGAAACACCATATATTTT.

This chain links TRBV18 with TRBJ2-3; 7 bases agree with TRBD1. Trimming took 1 base from V and 2 from J; bases not matched to a gene: 12. The CDR3 is 18 amino acids. Germline CDR1 KGHSH, CDR2 LQKENI. The CDR3 bases are TGTGCCAGCTCACCACGGGCCAAACAGGGGCCGTCCACAGATACGCAGTATTTT. It translates to CASSPRAKQGPSTDTQYF.

The CDR3 loop reads CASSDPETSGGSTDTQYF. As DNA, the CDR3 is TGTGCCAGCAGTGACCCTGAGACTAGCGGGGGGAGCACAGATACGCAGTATTTT. V is TRBV2 and J is TRBJ2-3, with 13 bases that match TRBD2. Germline loops: CDR1 SNHLY, CDR2 FYNNEI. This CDR3 has 18 residues. The V segment lost 3 bases and the J segment 0 bases; nucleotides outside the gene matches: 6.

V gene TRBV29-1 combines with J gene TRBJ2-3; D not certain. The CDR3 has 13 amino acids. Germline-derived CDR1 and CDR2 are SQVTM and ANQGSEA. V dropped 7 bases and J dropped 2 bases, with 13 bases sitting between them. CDR3 amino acids: CSGDREPTDTQYF. The DNA of the CDR3 is TGCAGCGGCGATCGAGAGCCCACAGATACGCAGTATTTT.

This chain connects TRBV2 to TRBJ1-2; D gene unclear. Trimming took 6 bases from V and 6 from J, leaving 17 bases between them. The CDR3 has 14 amino acids. Germline values: CDR1 SNHLY, CDR2 FYNNEI. CDR3 region: CASSRLTGSDGYTF. DNA for the CDR3: TGTGCCAGCAGCCGCTTAACGGGGAGCGATGGCTACACCTTC.

Only one count was recorded for this clone. The chain links TRBV10-1 to TRBJ2-1, with D tentatively TRBD2 (5 bases). Germline values: CDR1 WNHNN, CDR2 SYGVQD (reference sequence). The CDR3 contains 14 residues. V was shortened by 6 bases and J by 0 bases, with 9 bases between the two germline ends. This CDR3 reads CASSGEPSYNEQFF. DNA of the CDR3: TGCGCCAGCAGCGGGGAGCCCTCCTACAATGAGCAGTTCTTC.

In DNA, the CDR3 is TGTGCCAGCAGCACTGGTCCCGGGGGTACGCAGTATTTT. This gives the protein CASSTGPGGTQYF. This chain links TRBV2 with TRBJ2-3; D is possibly TRBD2 (6 bases). V was shortened by 6 bases and J by 8 bases, with 15 bases between the two germline ends. This CDR3 region has 13 residues. Germline V gene sequence: CDR1 SNHLY, CDR2 FYNNEI.

The chain recombines TRBV14 with TRBJ2-2, with a weak D call TRBD2 (6 bases). The CDR3 is made up of 16 amino acids. V lost 0 bases and J 8 bases, leaving 16 bases between the germline ends. Germline V CDR1 and CDR2: SGHDN, FVKESK. The CDR3 loop is CASSQDYRRGRGELFF. CDR3 in DNA: TGTGCCAGCAGCCAAGATTACAGGAGGGGTAGAGGGGAGCTGTTTTTT. The complete variable domain, with remaining parts taken from reference TRBV14 and TRBJ2-2, reads EAGVTQFPSHSVIEKGQTVTLRCDPISGHDNLYWYRRVMGKEIKFLLHFVKESKQDESGMPNNRFLAERTGGTYSTLKVQPAELEDSGVYFCASSQDYRRGRGELFFGEGSRLTVL.

The gene calls are TRBV6-5 and TRBJ1-2; 11 nucleotides align to TRBD1. Germline-derived CDR1 and CDR2 are MNHEY and SVGAGI. This CDR3 comprises 14 residues. Germline trimming cut 4 bases from V and 8 bases from J; bases unmatched to any gene: 6. CDR3 DNA: TGTGCCAGCAGTTGGGGACAGGGGGGGAGCGGCTACACCTTC. Amino acids: CASSWGQGGSGYTF.